Following are 25 T cell receptor beta chains from one sample sequenced in a study of chemoradiotherapy in HPV16-positive cancers. Clones were read by immunoSEQ multiplex PCR, and TCRdb kept only the in-frame ones, dropping some. Here the sample spans around 68,000 clones, about 88% being singletons. The source was blood, collected from a patient who underwent chemoradiotherapy. Source of these receptors: a human donor with HPV-associated anogenital cancer.

This clone occurred once. The V call is TRBV29-1, the J call TRBJ2-1; 9 bases line up with TRBD1. The V segment lost 6 bases and the J segment 8 bases; nucleotides outside the gene matches: 8. In germline, CDR1 is SQVTM, CDR2 ANQGSEA. CDR3 length: 13 amino acids. For the CDR3, the DNA is TGCAGCGTGACGGGACAGGGTTTCTATGAGCAGTTCTTC. Its protein is CSVTGQGFYEQFF.

The chain has TRBV5-1 and TRBJ2-3; D is unresolved. V lost 4 bases to trimming and J lost 5 bases, with 17 bases between them. The CDR3 sequence is 15 residues long. The germline V gene encodes CDR1 SGHRS and CDR2 YFSETQ. The CDR3 here is CASSLNGLGVDTQYF. In DNA, the CDR3 is TGCGCCAGCAGCCTAAATGGTCTCGGTGTAGATACGCAGTATTTT.

The V call is TRBV18, the J call TRBJ2-7, with 12 bases fitting TRBD1. There are 16 residues in the CDR3. The ends lost 1 base at V and 5 bases at J; junction bases unmatched: 6. Germline V gene data show CDR1 as KGHSH and CDR2 as LQKENI. CDR3 amino acids: CASSPLSGQGAHEQYF. The CDR3 nucleotides are TGTGCCAGCTCACCACTCTCGGGACAGGGGGCCCACGAGCAGTACTTC.

This rearrangement joins TRBV5-1 to TRBJ2-5; 7 positions agree with TRBD2. CDR1 and CDR2 from the germline V gene are SGHRS and YFSETQ. J lost 3 bases, V lost 1 base, and 6 bases had no gene match. The CDR3 runs to 15 residues. The CDR3 bases are TGCGCCAGCAGCTTGAGGGGCAGCGGGAAAGAGACCCAGTACTTC. Protein product: CASSLRGSGKETQYF.

CDR3 loop: CAWSVMAGGPVEQYF. CDR3 sequence (DNA): TGTGCCTGGAGTGTAATGGCGGGGGGGCCGGTCGAGCAGTACTTC. The rearrangement uses TRBV30 and TRBJ2-7, with 9 bases aligning to TRBD2. Germline CDR1 and CDR2: GTSNPN and SVGIG (reference sequence). The V gene end was trimmed by 0 bases and the J gene end by 6 bases; junction bases not matched to a gene: 9. CDR3 length equals 15 residues. Variable domain in full (rest from reference TRBV30 and TRBJ2-7): SQTIHQWPATLVQPVGSPLSLECTVEGTSNPNLYWYRQAAGRGLQLLFYSVGIGQISSEVPQNLSASRPQDRQFILSSKKLLLSDSGFYLCAWSVMAGGPVEQYFGPGTRLTVT.

V is TRBV6-5 and J is TRBJ1-5, with D perhaps TRBD1 (5 bases). This CDR3 contains 13 residues. V was cut by 6 bases and J by 0 bases, with 6 bases left in between. Germline-derived CDR1 and CDR2 are MNHEY and SVGAGI. CDR3 nucleotide sequence: TGTGCCAGCAGGGGGGATAGCAATCAGCCCCAGCATTTT. Its protein is CASRGDSNQPQHF.

The V and J genes are TRBV6-1 and TRBJ1-2; weak D call: TRBD1 (6 bases). The CDR3 has 12 amino acids. V lost 6 bases to trimming and J lost 4 bases, with 9 bases between them. Looked up from germline, CDR1 is MNHNS and CDR2 is SASEGT. The CDR3 DNA is TGTGCCAGCAGGCAGGGGAGCTATGGCTACACCTTC. Amino acid sequence: CASRQGSYGYTF.

The V call is TRBV19, the J call TRBJ1-2; no clear D. CDR3 length: 12 amino acids. V dropped 5 bases and J dropped 8 bases, with 12 bases sitting between them. In germline, CDR1 is LNHDA, CDR2 SQIVND (reference sequence). The CDR3 nucleotides are TGTGCCAGTAGTTCCTTCCTTCGGGGCTACACCTTC. Protein sequence: CASSSFLRGYTF.

This chain joins TRBV6-5 and TRBJ2-7; tentative D call: TRBD1 (5 bases). The CDR3 loop spans 14 amino acids. The V end was cut by 6 bases, the J end by 3 bases, with 15 bases between. Looked up from germline, CDR1 is MNHEY and CDR2 is SVGAGI. In nucleotides, the CDR3 is TGTGCCAGCAGCAAACGGACAACCAACTACGAGCAGTACTTC. This gives the protein CASSKRTTNYEQYF.

V and J are TRBV5-6 and TRBJ1-1, with D possibly matching TRBD1 (5 bases). Germline CDR1 and CDR2: SGHDT and YYEEEE. Between the trimmed V and J ends, which lost 9 bases and 0 bases, there was a span of 12 bases. This CDR3 is 13 amino acids long. Here the CDR3 reads CATRRQMNTEAFF. CDR3 nucleotide sequence: TGTGCCACAAGGAGACAGATGAACACTGAAGCTTTCTTT.

This clone appeared a few times. The chain links TRBV10-3 to TRBJ2-7, with 9 bases fitting TRBD2. The junction had 4 bases not matched to a gene; V was cut back by 6 bases and J by 1 base. The germline V gene has CDR1 ENHRY and CDR2 SYGVKD. The CDR3 length is 14 residues. In DNA, the CDR3 is TGTGCCATCAGGGAACTAGCGGGTTCCTACGAGCAGTACTTC. Translation gives CAIRELAGSYEQYF.

The gene calls are TRBV19 and TRBJ1-1; TRBD1 aligns across 11 bases. V lost 6 bases, J lost 2 bases, and 5 bases stayed unmatched. Germline loops: CDR1 LNHDA, CDR2 SQIVND (reference sequence). This CDR3 is built from 15 residues. The chain's CDR3 is CASRPGQGDNTEAFF. As DNA, the CDR3 is TGTGCCAGTAGGCCGGGACAGGGGGATAACACTGAAGCTTTCTTT.

This chain uses TRBV19 with TRBJ2-7; 7 bases fit TRBD2. Trimming took 1 base from V and 0 from J; bases not matched to a gene: 15. Germline loops: CDR1 LNHDA, CDR2 SQIVND (reference sequence). The length of the CDR3 is 19 residues. CDR3 sequence reads: CASSIAGTNGGTLSYEQYF. The CDR3 DNA sequence: TGTGCCAGTAGTATAGCAGGGACTAATGGCGGGACCCTCTCCTACGAGCAGTACTTC.

This clone showed up just a few times. V and J are TRBV5-1 and TRBJ1-6; no reliable D call. CDR1 and CDR2 (germline): SGHRS, YFSETQ. This CDR3 is 15 amino acids long. The V end was cut by 0 bases, the J end by 6 bases, with 10 bases between. CDR3 in amino acids: CASSLVGLVNSPLHF. Written as DNA, the CDR3 is TGCGCCAGCAGCTTGGTAGGGCTCGTTAATTCACCCCTCCACTTT.

V is TRBV6-1 and J is TRBJ2-7; D is undetermined. Trimming took off 5 bases at V and 4 bases at J, with 9 bases between the two ends. This CDR3 comprises 12 residues. CDR1 MNHNS and CDR2 SASEGT come from the germline V gene. CDR3 sequence reads: CASSYKGYEQYF. The CDR3 nucleotides read TGTGCCAGCAGTTATAAGGGTTACGAGCAGTACTTC.

The chain is built from TRBV5-1 and TRBJ2-1, with TRBD1 as a possible D gene (5 bases). With 3 bases removed from V and 5 bases from J, the gap between germline ends came to 6 bases. The CDR3 is 12 residues long. Germline CDR1 is SGHRS and CDR2 is YFSETQ. The CDR3 protein is CASSWTNNEQFF. The CDR3 DNA follows: TGCGCCAGCAGCTGGACAAACAATGAGCAGTTCTTC.

The genes are TRBV14 and TRBJ1-6; possible D gene TRBD1, 5 bases. From germline, CDR1 is SGHDN and CDR2 FVKESK. This CDR3 has 15 residues. Trimming took 4 bases from V and 7 from J, leaving 14 bases between them. CDR3 DNA sequence: TGTGCCAGCAGCCCGGAGCGGACACGAAATTCACCCCTCCACTTT. This encodes CASSPERTRNSPLHF.

The V gene is TRBV13, the J gene TRBJ2-7; 7 bases match TRBD2. After removal of 5 bases from V and 3 bases from J, the junction contained 10 bases not matched to a gene. Looked up from germline, CDR1 is PRHDT and CDR2 is FYEKMQ (reference sequence). The CDR3 sequence is 15 residues long. The CDR3 bases are TGTGCCAGCAGCCCCGGGGGGAGCAGCGTCTACGAGCAGTACTTC. Encoded protein: CASSPGGSSVYEQYF.

The rearrangement joins TRBV19 to TRBJ1-5; the D gene is possibly TRBD1 (5 bases). The CDR3 has 17 amino acids. Trimming left V 2 bases short and J 2 bases short, with 16 bases between. The germline gives CDR1 LNHDA, CDR2 SQIVND (reference sequence). The CDR3 coding sequence is TGTGCCAGTAGTATAAGTTTCAGGGAAAGAGGCAATCAGCCCCAGCATTTT. Protein: CASSISFRERGNQPQHF.

V and J are TRBV7-3 and TRBJ2-1, with D perhaps TRBD1 (5 bases). The germline V gene encodes CDR1 SGHTA and CDR2 FQGTGA. V gave up 5 bases and J gave up 8 bases, with 19 bases separating them. The CDR3 extends over 15 amino acids. The DNA for the CDR3 is TGTGCCAGCAGCCCCCCCGGCAGGGAAGACTATGAGCAGTTCTTC. It encodes CASSPPGREDYEQFF.

V is TRBV27 and J is TRBJ2-7; D is possibly TRBD2 (6 bases). Trimming left V 3 bases short and J 6 bases short, with 12 bases between. Germline V gene data show CDR1 as MNHEY and CDR2 as SMNVEV (reference sequence). The CDR3 length is 13 residues. CDR3 residues: CASSFSSGGEQYF. DNA of the CDR3: TGTGCCAGCAGTTTTTCTTCCGGGGGCGAGCAGTACTTC.

The gene calls are TRBV28 and TRBJ1-4; 8 nucleotides agree with TRBD1. CDR1 is MDHEN and CDR2 is SYDVKM in the germline V gene. This CDR3 is 22 amino acids long. V shed 5 bases, J shed 0 bases, and the junction held 23 bases outside the gene matches. The DNA of the CDR3 is TGTGCCAGCAGTCCAATCACCCTAGATACAGGGGGGCAAGTTGCAACTAATGAAAAACTGTTTTTT. This translates into CASSPITLDTGGQVATNEKLFF.

The CDR3 sequence: CAWTRRERGTEAFF. The DNA for the CDR3 is TGTGCCTGGACCCGCAGGGAAAGGGGCACTGAAGCTTTCTTT. The rearrangement links TRBV30 to TRBJ1-1; tentative D call: TRBD1 (5 bases). V lost 4 bases to trimming and J lost 4 bases, with 16 bases between them. This CDR3 has 14 amino acids. Germline V gene data show CDR1 as GTSNPN and CDR2 as SVGIG (reference sequence). Based on the CDR3 plus reference TRBV30 and TRBJ1-1, the full variable domain is SQTIHQWPATLVQPVGSPLSLECTVEGTSNPNLYWYRQAAGRGLQLLFYSVGIGQISSEVPQNLSASRPQDRQFILSSKKLLLSDSGFYLCAWTRRERGTEAFFGQGTRLTVV.

The chain carries TRBV25-1 and TRBJ2-1; maybe TRBD1 (7 bases). CDR1 is MGHDK, CDR2 SYGVNS, per germline. This CDR3 comprises 15 residues. V was pared by 3 bases and J by 5 bases, with 14 bases between. The CDR3 DNA sequence: TGTGCCAGCAGTGACGGGGGACAGCGGAACAATGAGCAGTTCTTC. It yields the protein CASSDGGQRNNEQFF.

The chain recombines TRBV25-1 with TRBJ2-5, with D perhaps matching TRBD1 (6 bases). Looked up from germline, CDR1 is MGHDK and CDR2 is SYGVNS. CDR3 length: 15 residues. Trimming removed 2 bases from V and 1 base from J, with 11 bases in between. CDR3 DNA: TGTGCCAGCAGTGAAGTCAGGGGTATCCAAGAGACCCAGTACTTC. This encodes CASSEVRGIQETQYF.